Included here is one TCR beta chain sequence, with context. What this receptor recognizes is not known. It has no much larger one-base neighbor in the sample; base qualities were not kept. The collaborating institutions used their own protocols to collect whole blood in K2EDTA tubes. For TCRbeta analysis, collaborator samples were shipped as frozen whole blood, as isolated PBMCs, or as DNA extracted from either sample type. V and J are truncated by 5 bases and 7 bases respectively, leaving an intervening sequence of 18 bases. The germline V gene provides CDR1 WSHSY and CDR2 SAAADI. There are 16 amino acids in the CDR3, from cysteine to phenylalanine inclusive. Of all the DNA, just the CDR3 is kept, 48 bases in frame from base 1. The sample originates from a study of blood T cell repertoires in COVID-19 (dated by TCRdb to 2018 to 2021). General notes on the study: Samples from collaborators originated in the United States, Italy and Spain and spanned both the acute and convalescent phases of COVID-19. The prospective study material was composed of cDNA or gDNA derived from T cells, B-cell-depleted T cells, or PBMCs. The dataset comprised deeply sampled blood TCRbeta repertoires from subjects exposed to, actively infected with, or recovered from COVID-19. A freely available public database, intended as a resource for researchers studying the immune response to SARS-CoV-2, is where the repertoires were released. Samples were obtained from the ongoing ImmuneRACE study (first 160 participants) and from 1,000 to 1,500 subjects provided by 6 global collaborators. The sample metadata nearly always contained a de-identified subject ID, COVID-19 status, age in years and sex. Where available, HLA class I and class II types were taken from metadata supplied by the sample provider and were not determined by assay-based typing.

General study outcomes and caveats: The quantity of clinical and demographic metadata differed by source and by participant and was supplied without curation.

TCRbeta CDR3 regions were amplified from genomic DNA by means of the immunoSEQ Assay, a bias-controlled multiplex PCR. In the authors' own workflow: Nucleated cell counts per sample were estimated from amplification of reference gene primers within the assay. Sequence reads were collapsed and filtered to measure the absolute abundance of every unique TCRbeta CDR3 rearrangement. For each sample, productive Simpson clonality was calculated by taking the square root of Simpson's diversity index across productive rearrangements. TCRdb mirrors the immuneACCESS table, restricted to in-frame sequences. Some clones are absent from its copies; in checked studies, under half trace to an unresolved V gene, and the reason for the others is unknown. The V and J calls and clone size were taken over from that table, and D and trimming were inferred from the DNA. This sample holds under 200,000 clones; 87% were observed only once. About a fifth of the sample belongs to the ten largest clones.

The TCR originated in a man in his fifties or sixties with active or convalescent COVID-19. The rearrangement joined TRBV10-2 to TRBJ1-6; TRBD1 is possibly the D segment (6 matching bases). Sequenced input: peripheral blood. In nucleotides, the sequence is TGCGCCAGCAGTTCCCAACGGCGGGGGCGGAATTCACCCCTCCACTTT. Translated, this gives CASSSQRRGRNSPLHF.